This T cell receptor beta chain stems from a study of T-cell memory formation after mild COVID-19. The overall study: Each donor largely had its own TCR clusters. Regarding the study as a whole: Some clones that responded turned up in pre-infection memory, which suggests that cross-reactive memory joined in. Clones contracting across day 15 to 85 had a balanced CD4/CD8 profile; later expanding clones leaned CD4+.

The germline V gene encodes CDR1 SGHTA and CDR2 FQGTGA. The CDR3 has 14 residues. V lost 6 bases, J lost 13 bases, and 14 bases stayed unmatched. With constant-segment primers, 5'RACE yielded cDNA libraries of TCR alpha and TCR beta that carried sample barcodes and UMIs. TCRdb re-derived calls from the 5' RACE reads in MiXCR, one entry per CDR3 protein. This table holds 500,000 to 600,000 distinct CDR3 sequences, roughly 18% found once. As regards this clonotype: What it binds is unknown.

This sequence originates from an adult woman who had mild COVID-19 (a few samples of this study predate the infection). Cell type and time point are not known. The rearrangement uses TRBV7-3 and TRBJ2-1; 8 nucleotides align to TRBD2. The source material was PBMCs or a T cell subset sorted from them (not recorded which). The CDR3 loop is CASSPSQRESAQFF. DNA for the CDR3: TGTGCCAGCAGTCCTAGCCAGCGGGAGTCCGCTCAGTTCTTC.